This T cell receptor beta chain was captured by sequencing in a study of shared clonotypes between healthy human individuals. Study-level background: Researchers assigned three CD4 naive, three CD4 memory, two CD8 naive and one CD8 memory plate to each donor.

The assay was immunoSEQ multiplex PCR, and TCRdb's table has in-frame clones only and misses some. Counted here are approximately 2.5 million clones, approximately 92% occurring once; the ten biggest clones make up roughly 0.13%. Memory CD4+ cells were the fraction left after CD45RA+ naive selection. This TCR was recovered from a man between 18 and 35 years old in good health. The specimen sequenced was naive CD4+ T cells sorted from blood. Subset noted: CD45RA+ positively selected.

The CDR3 DNA follows: TGTGCCAGTAGTCCTCCGGACAGGGGTTTTCGCTACACCTTC. This gives the protein CASSPPDRGFRYTF. J is TRBJ1-2 and V is TRBV19, with 9 bases matching TRBD1. Germline CDR1 reads LNHDA; CDR2 reads SQIVND (reference sequence). Trimming at V came to 5 bases and at J to 9 bases, leaving 10 bases not matched to a gene. This CDR3 is 14 amino acids long. Full variable domain (missing parts from reference TRBV19 and TRBJ1-2): DGGITQSPKYLFRKEGQNVTLSCEQNLNHDAMYWYRQDPGQGLRLIYYSQIVNDFQKGDIAEGYSVSREKKESFPLTVTSAQKNPTAFYLCASSPPDRGFRYTFGSGTRLTVV.